One and the same sample provided the 3 T cell receptor beta chains below, sequenced in a study of T cell changes during pregnancy in multiple sclerosis. Libraries were prepared by immunoSEQ multiplex PCR; TCRdb keeps only in-frame clonotypes and omits some of them. Here the sample spans about 45,000 clones, about 91% being singletons. The sequencing here drew on CD8+ T cells from peripheral blood mononuclear cells, taken in the second trimester of pregnancy. Receptor source: a female donor with multiple sclerosis, enrolled in a pregnancy study.

The chain uses TRBV4-3 and TRBJ1-5; 10 nucleotides match TRBD1. This CDR3 region has 17 residues. V was clipped by 0 bases and J by 6 bases; unmatched bases: 8. Germline assignment: CDR1 LGHNA and CDR2 YSLEER. CDR3: CASSQDPGTGVRQPQHF. Written as DNA, the CDR3 is TGCGCCAGCAGCCAAGACCCAGGGACAGGGGTTCGTCAGCCCCAGCATTTT.

This chain links TRBV6-4 with TRBJ1-6; TRBD1 aligns across 8 bases. The CDR3 totals 14 residues. V was clipped by 6 bases and J by 7 bases; unmatched bases: 5. The V gene's germline CDR1 is MRHNA and CDR2 SNTAGT. The CDR3 bases are TGTGCCAGCAGAGAGACAGGGGAAAATTCACCCCTCCACTTT. This gives the protein CASRETGENSPLHF.

The chain uses TRBV10-3 and TRBJ2-1; 8 positions match TRBD2. The germline V gene encodes CDR1 ENHRY and CDR2 SYGVKD. V was clipped by 10 bases and J by 12 bases; unmatched bases: 17. This CDR3 has 14 amino acids. This chain's CDR3 is CATRGTRAIDGQFF. CDR3 bases: TGTGCCACACGCGGGACTAGGGCTATAGATGGGCAGTTCTTC.